This T cell receptor (beta chain) is from a study of preoperative IRX-2 immunotherapy in early breast cancer. Germline loops: CDR1 GTSNPN, CDR2 SVGIG (reference sequence). The CDR3 has 13 amino acids. Trimming removed 2 bases at V and 4 bases at J, with 8 bases between. Profiling relied on immunoSEQ multiplex PCR, and the TCRdb table lists in-frame clones only, not all of them. This table holds around 62,000 clones, approximately 95% found once. Noted treatment: preoperative locoregional IRX-2 cytokine immunotherapy. This phase Ib study tested locoregional IRX-2 cytokine immunotherapy given before surgery.

The chain uses TRBV30 and TRBJ1-4; the D is unclear. The specimen was collected from a patient treated with IRX-2 immunotherapy. This receptor was obtained from a human donor with breast cancer. CDR3 amino acids: CAWSKSNNEKLFF. In nucleotides, the CDR3 is TGTGCCTGGAGTAAAAGTAATAATGAAAAACTGTTTTTT.